This T cell receptor beta chain was recovered during a study of identical twins. Germline CDR1 reads LNHNV; CDR2 reads YYDKDF (reference sequence). CDR3 length: 15 residues. The V and J ends lost 0 bases and 1 base respectively, with 10 bases between them. With template switching, a universal primer site was added, and the cDNA carried unique molecular identifiers. Each CDR3 protein is one row after TCRdb ran MiXCR on the 5' RACE reads. This repertoire shows about 500,000 distinct CDR3 sequences, about 13% found once; its top ten account for about 1%. In this sample, this clonotype turned up a few times. This sample also belongs to another study, concerning yellow fever vaccine responses in identical twins.

The sequence was collected from a woman aged 18-29 years in good health. The rearrangement links TRBV15 to TRBJ2-7; no clear D. The sample was CD4+ T cells sorted from blood. In nucleotides, the CDR3 is TGTGCCACCAGCAGAGATCCGATACCTTCCTACGAGCAGTACTTC. Translation: CATSRDPIPSYEQYF.